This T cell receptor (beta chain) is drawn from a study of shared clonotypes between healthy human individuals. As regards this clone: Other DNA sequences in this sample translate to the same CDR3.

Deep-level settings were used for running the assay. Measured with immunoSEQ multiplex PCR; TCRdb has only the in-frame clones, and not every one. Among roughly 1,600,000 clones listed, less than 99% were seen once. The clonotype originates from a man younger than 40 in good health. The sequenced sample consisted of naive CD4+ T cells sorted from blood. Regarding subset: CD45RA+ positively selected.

DNA for the CDR3: TGCGCCAGCAGCTTGGACTTTAGCTCCTACAATGAGCAGTTCTTC. This translates into CASSLDFSSYNEQFF. The chain couples TRBV5-1 to TRBJ2-1; D is uncertain. The CDR3 contains 15 residues. V was cut by 0 bases and J by 0 bases, with 7 bases left in between. CDR1 is SGHRS, CDR2 YFSETQ, per germline.